The next 23 T cell receptor beta chains were all read from a single sample in a study of blood T cells in healthy people across ages. Using a J-beta primer mix together with a sample-barcoded 5' primer, a second PCR was run for about 6 to 11 cycles. TCRdb reprocessed the 5' RACE reads with MiXCR, giving one entry per CDR3 protein. Among 550,000 to 600,000 distinct CDR3 sequences listed, around half were seen once. Sequencing was carried out using blood. These TCRs come from a man older than 75 in good health.

This clonotype showed up just a few times. V usage is TRBV5-1 and J usage is TRBJ2-5, with 7 bases that match TRBD1. This CDR3 comprises 15 residues. V lost 2 bases and J lost 3; bases outside the gene matches: 7. CDR1 is SGHRS and CDR2 is YFSETQ in the germline V gene. This chain's CDR3 is CASSLNPGTEETQYF. The DNA for the CDR3 is TGCGCCAGCAGCTTAAACCCCGGGACAGAAGAGACCCAGTACTTC.

This clonotype has a handful of counts. The chain joins TRBV5-1 to TRBJ2-7, with a possible D match to TRBD1 (6 bases). This CDR3 spans 13 amino acids. Trimming took off 2 bases at V and 1 base at J, with 7 bases between the two ends. The germline CDR1 and CDR2 sequences are SGHRS and YFSETQ. As DNA, the CDR3 is TGCGCCAGCAGCTTCACAGGGTCCTACGAGCAGTACTTC. Translating gives CASSFTGSYEQYF.

The table lists this clonotype with many counts. The chain uses TRBV20-1 and TRBJ2-3; 9 bases line up with TRBD2. This CDR3 comprises 14 residues. Trimming cost V 4 bases and J 0 bases; bases outside gene matches: 2. Looked up from germline, CDR1 is DFQATT and CDR2 is SNEGSKA (reference sequence). CDR3 sequence: CSATLAGSTDTQYF. Written as DNA, the CDR3 is TGCAGTGCTACCCTAGCGGGAAGCACAGATACGCAGTATTTT.

The rearrangement joins TRBV27 to TRBJ1-1; maybe TRBD1 (5 bases). Germline V gene data show CDR1 as MNHEY and CDR2 as SMNVEV (reference sequence). Trimming shortened V by 3 bases and J by 7 bases, and 15 bases separated the two germline ends. This CDR3 is built from 14 residues. The CDR3 spells CASSFQGGTSEAFF. The CDR3 region has the DNA TGTGCCAGCAGTTTCCAGGGCGGTACCAGTGAAGCTTTCTTT.

The chain links TRBV6-5 to TRBJ2-1; 7 positions match TRBD1. The germline gives CDR1 MNHEY, CDR2 SVGAGI. CDR3 size: 15 residues. V trimming: 2 bases; J trimming: 9 bases; junction bases outside the gene matches: 10. The CDR3 nucleotides read TGTGCCAGCAGTTACACCGCTGACAGGGCCGGTGAGCAGTTCTTC. Translated: CASSYTADRAGEQFF.

This chain links TRBV7-2 with TRBJ2-3; possible D gene TRBD2, 6 bases. The CDR3 runs 16 residues. The V and J ends lost 1 base and 5 bases respectively, with 16 bases between them. Looked up from germline, CDR1 is SGHTA and CDR2 is FQGNSA. The CDR3, as DNA: TGTGCCAGCAGCTTAGTATCCCCAATGGGGGGAGATACGCAGTATTTT. This sequence encodes CASSLVSPMGGDTQYF.

This clonotype has just a few counts. J is TRBJ2-7 and V is TRBV4-2; the D gene is possibly TRBD1 (6 bases). This CDR3 is 16 amino acids long. V was cut by 0 bases and J by 0 bases, with 12 bases left in between. The germline V gene encodes CDR1 LGHNA and CDR2 YNFKEQ. The CDR3 sequence is CASSQDQTGLSYEQYF. CDR3 in DNA: TGTGCCAGCAGCCAAGATCAAACAGGGCTCTCCTACGAGCAGTACTTC.

The chain links TRBV20-1 to TRBJ2-7, with a tentative D call TRBD2 (6 bases). The DNA end is a closer match to TRBJ2-5, so the J assignment may be wrong. Germline values: CDR1 DFQATT, CDR2 SNEGSKA (reference sequence). The CDR3 loop spans 13 amino acids. Here the CDR3 reads CSALGGRWETQYF. The CDR3 coding sequence is TGCAGTGCCCTGGGTGGGAGGTGGGAGACCCAGTACTTC.

Worth noting for this clonotype: One base away lies a much larger clone, so this may be a sequencing read error. The V and J genes are TRBV6-6 and TRBJ2-5; D unclear. The CDR3 spans 13 residues. Per germline, CDR1 MNHNY and CDR2 SVGAGI (reference sequence). V shed 8 bases and J shed 11 bases, with 21 bases lying between them. Written as DNA, the CDR3 is TGTGCCAGCCTCGGCTACCCAAACAATGAGCAGTACTTC. Translated: CASLGYPNNEQYF.

V and J are TRBV28 and TRBJ2-4; D remains ambiguous. The last part of the DNA fits TRBJ2-7 better; the J call may be wrong. The germline V gene has CDR1 MDHEN and CDR2 SYDVKM. This CDR3 has 13 amino acids. The CDR3 DNA reads as TGTGCCAGCAGAAGGCAAGGGATCCACGAGCAGTACTTC. Translation: CASRRQGIHEQYF.

This clonotype was picked up a small number of times. For the CDR3, the DNA is TGTGCCAGCAGCCCCGTCCCCCGAATTTGCAATCAGCCCCAGCATTTT. Residues: CASSPVPRICNQPQHF. The rearrangement links TRBV9 to TRBJ1-5; D is undetermined. Germline-derived CDR1 and CDR2 are SGDLS and YYNGEE. V lost 4 bases to trimming and J lost 2 bases, with 16 bases between them. The CDR3 is made up of 16 amino acids.

The V and J genes are TRBV7-2 and TRBJ2-1; 8 nucleotides align to TRBD2. V lost 1 base, J lost 12 bases, and 11 bases stayed unmatched. Germline V lookup: CDR1 SGHTA, CDR2 FQGNSA. This CDR3 contains 15 residues. The CDR3 here is CASSLERGLYQAQFF. CDR3 DNA: TGTGCCAGCAGCTTAGAGCGGGGGCTCTATCAGGCGCAGTTCTTC.

This chain connects TRBV3-1 to TRBJ2-3, with TRBD2 matching 10 bases. Per germline, CDR1 LGHDT and CDR2 YNNKEL (reference sequence). The V segment lost 1 base and the J segment 5 bases; nucleotides outside the gene matches: 9. The CDR3 is made up of 17 amino acids. The CDR3 spells CASSQGLAGGLIDTQYF. The CDR3 nucleotides read TGTGCCAGCAGCCAAGGATTAGCGGGGGGCCTAATAGATACGCAGTATTTT.

This clonotype was observed many times. The CDR3 nucleotides are TGTGCCAGCAGTTACCGACCGGGACCCAGGCCCGACGAGCAGTACTTC. Encoded protein: CASSYRPGPRPDEQYF. The genes are TRBV6-5 and TRBJ2-7; perhaps D is TRBD1 or TRBD2 (5 bases each). Germline CDR1 is MNHEY and CDR2 is SVGAGI. The CDR3 spans 16 residues. Trimming cost V 2 bases and J 5 bases, with 19 bases left between them.

This clonotype was counted a few times. The rearrangement uses TRBV29-1 and TRBJ2-7, with 16 bases that match TRBD2. Germline lookup yields CDR1 SQVTM and CDR2 ANQGSEA. This CDR3 comprises 16 residues. Losses at the gene ends were 5 bases for V and 1 base for J; bases not matched to a gene: 5. The CDR3 reads CSVYGTSGGASYEQYF. The CDR3 nucleotides read TGCAGCGTTTACGGGACTAGCGGGGGGGCTTCCTACGAGCAGTACTTC.

This clonotype occurred a few times. The rearrangement uses TRBV7-2 and TRBJ2-4; no reliable D call. The CDR3 spans 14 residues. Germline V gives CDR1 SGHTA, CDR2 FQGNSA. Trimming pared 2 bases from V and 1 base from J, leaving 6 bases between. Here the CDR3 DNA reads TGTGCCAGCAGCTTAAGGGTGGCCAAAAACATTCAGTACTTC. It codes for CASSLRVAKNIQYF.

The rearrangement links TRBV5-1 to TRBJ1-1; the match to TRBD1 covers 7 bases. The CDR3 loop spans 13 amino acids. Looked up from germline, CDR1 is SGHRS and CDR2 is YFSETQ. The junction had 1 base not matched to a gene; V was cut back by 4 bases and J by 1 base. The CDR3 nucleotides read TGCGCCAGCAGCGGGACAGCGAACACTGAAGCTTTCTTT. Protein sequence: CASSGTANTEAFF.

The chain is built from TRBV2 and TRBJ1-2; D is possibly TRBD1 (5 bases). The V end lost 1 base, the J end lost 7 bases, and 16 bases lay between the germline ends. The CDR3 consists of 15 residues. Germline V gene sequence: CDR1 SNHLY, CDR2 FYNNEI. The CDR3 is CASSEERGGKPGYTF. The CDR3 bases are TGTGCCAGCAGTGAAGAACGGGGCGGTAAGCCTGGCTACACCTTC. The entire variable domain, with the rest obtained from reference TRBV2 and TRBJ1-2, is as follows: EPEVTQTPSHQVTQMGQEVILRCVPISNHLYFYWYRQILGQKVEFLVSFYNNEISEKSEIFDDQFSVERPDGSNFTLKIRSTKLEDSAMYFCASSEERGGKPGYTFGSGTRLTVV.

This clonotype occurred many times. The chain recombines TRBV11-1 with TRBJ2-2; a weak D match, TRBD2 (6 bases). With 5 bases removed from V and 4 bases from J, the gap between germline ends came to 17 bases. Germline CDR1 reads SGHAT; CDR2 reads FQDESV (reference sequence). The CDR3 has 16 residues. Written as DNA, the CDR3 is TGTGCCAGCAGCCCAGGGAGGAGGGGAAGCACCGGGGAGCTGTTTTTT. This codes for CASSPGRRGSTGELFF.

The gene calls are TRBV5-6 and TRBJ2-5; 12 bases line up with TRBD1. The J segment lost 4 bases and the V segment lost 2 bases, leaving 6 bases of the junction unmatched. The length of the CDR3 is 16 residues. Germline V gene data show CDR1 as SGHDT and CDR2 as YYEEEE. DNA for the CDR3: TGTGCCAGCAGCTTCGGGACAGGGGGCGCAGGAGAGACCCAGTACTTC. Protein sequence: CASSFGTGGAGETQYF.

J is TRBJ2-7 and V is TRBV4-1; TRBD1 aligns across 9 bases. The CDR3 spans 15 residues. In germline, CDR1 is MGHRA, CDR2 YSYEKL. V gave up 3 bases and J gave up 7 bases; unmatched junction bases: 10. The CDR3: CASSQTGTGSWEQYF. The CDR3 coding sequence is TGCGCCAGCAGCCAGACCGGGACAGGGTCCTGGGAGCAGTACTTC.

This clonotype was detected only a few times. The chain recombines TRBV28 with TRBJ2-7; D is possibly TRBD1 (8 bases). Germline-derived CDR1 and CDR2 are MDHEN and SYDVKM. The CDR3 length is 15 residues. V was trimmed by 6 bases and J by 4 bases, leaving 19 bases between them. The CDR3 coding sequence is TGTGCCAGCAGGGGAGGGGACAGGTCGGTATACGAGCAGTACTTC. Its translation is CASRGGDRSVYEQYF.

The sample holds a few counts of this clonotype. J is TRBJ2-7 and V is TRBV29-1, with TRBD1 matching over 8 bases. The CDR3 spans 16 residues. Germline loops: CDR1 SQVTM, CDR2 ANQGSEA. The J segment lost 6 bases and the V segment lost 0 bases, leaving 13 bases of the junction unmatched. CDR3 nucleotides: TGCAGCGTTGAAGATCCCAGGACAGGGCTCCACGGCGAGCAGTACTTC. Encoded protein: CSVEDPRTGLHGEQYF.